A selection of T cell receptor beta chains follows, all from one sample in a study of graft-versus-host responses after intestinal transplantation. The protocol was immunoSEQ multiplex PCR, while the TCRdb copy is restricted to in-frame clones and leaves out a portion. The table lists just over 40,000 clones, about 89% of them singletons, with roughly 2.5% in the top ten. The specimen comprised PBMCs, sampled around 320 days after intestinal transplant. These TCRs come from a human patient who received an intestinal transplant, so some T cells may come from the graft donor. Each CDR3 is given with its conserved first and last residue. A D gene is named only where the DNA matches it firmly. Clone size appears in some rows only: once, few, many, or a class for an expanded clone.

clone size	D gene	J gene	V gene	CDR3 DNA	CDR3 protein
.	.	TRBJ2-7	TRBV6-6	TGTGCCAGCAGTTACGAGACAAACTACGAGCAGTACTTC	CASSYETNYEQYF
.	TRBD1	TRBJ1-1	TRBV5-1	TGCGCCAGCAGCTCGTGGGACAGGGGAACTGAAGCTTTCTTT	CASSSWDRGTEAFF
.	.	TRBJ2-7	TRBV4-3	TGCGCCAGCAGCCAAGAGCGGGTTTTCTACGAGCAGTACTTC	CASSQERVFYEQYF
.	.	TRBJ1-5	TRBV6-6	TGTGCCAGCAGTTACGTTGGCAATCAGCCCCAGCATTTT	CASSYVGNQPQHF
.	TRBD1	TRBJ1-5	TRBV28	TGTGCCAGCAGTCCACGACAGGGGTCGCACAATCAGCCCCAGCATTTT	CASSPRQGSHNQPQHF
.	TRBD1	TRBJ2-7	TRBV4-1	TGCGCCAGCAGCCAGATAGTTGGACAGGGGGCCTACGAGCAGTACTTC	CASSQIVGQGAYEQYF
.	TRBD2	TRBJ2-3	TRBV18	TGTGCCAGCTCACCGGGACTAGCGGCCACAGATACGCAGTATTTT	CASSPGLAATDTQYF
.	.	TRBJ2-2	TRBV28	TGTGCCAGCAGTTTTCCGGGTCTCCCGAGGACCGGGGAGCTGTTTTTT	CASSFPGLPRTGELFF
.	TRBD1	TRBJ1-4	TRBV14	TGTGCCAGCAGCCAAAGAGGGGGCGGTAGAGAAAAACTGTTTTTT	CASSQRGGGREKLFF
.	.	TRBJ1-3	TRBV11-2	TGTGCCAGCAGCTTTTCCGGGACTGGAAACACCATATATTTT	CASSFSGTGNTIYF
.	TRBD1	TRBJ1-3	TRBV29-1	TGCAGCGATGGACCCCGGGACAGGGGAGACACCATATATTTT	CSDGPRDRGDTIYF
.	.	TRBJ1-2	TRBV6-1	TGTGCCAGCAGTGAATGGTCGGGGGGTAACTATGGCTACACCTTC	CASSEWSGGNYGYTF
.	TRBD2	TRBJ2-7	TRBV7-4	TGTGCCAGCAGCTTAGTATGCCTAGCGGGTAGGAGCTCCTACGAGCAGTACTTC	CASSLVCLAGRSSYEQYF
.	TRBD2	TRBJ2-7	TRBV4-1	TGCGCCAGCAGCGGAGCGGGGGGGCTATACGAGCAGTACTTC	CASSGAGGLYEQYF
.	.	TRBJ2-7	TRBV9	TGTGCCAGCAGCGTAGGGGGTACCTACGAGCAGTACTTC	CASSVGGTYEQYF
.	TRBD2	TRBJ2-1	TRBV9	TGTGCCAGCAGCGTAGCTGGGGACTATTACAATGAGCAGTTCTTC	CASSVAGDYYNEQFF
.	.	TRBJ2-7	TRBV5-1	TGCGCCAGCAGATGGGCCTTCCGAACCCTCGAGCAGTACTTC	CASRWAFRTLEQYF
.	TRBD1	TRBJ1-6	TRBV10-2	TGCGCCAGCACAGCCCGCGGGACAGGGAGTAATAATTCACCCCTCCACTTT	CASTARGTGSNNSPLHF
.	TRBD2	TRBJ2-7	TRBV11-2	TGTGCCAGCAGCTTAAAATTCAAACTAGCGGGAGGGCGTACCTACGAGCAGTACTTC	CASSLKFKLAGGRTYEQYF
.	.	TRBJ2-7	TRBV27	TGTGCCAGCAGTCCTACCTTCCGGACAAGTGGGTCCTACGAGCAGTACTTC	CASSPTFRTSGSYEQYF
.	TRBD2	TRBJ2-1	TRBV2	TGTGCCAGCAGTGAAAGTTGGGACTACCTTTACAATGAGCAGTTCTTC	CASSESWDYLYNEQFF
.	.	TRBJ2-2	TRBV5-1	TGCGCCAGCAGGGGACTTAGGACCGGGGAGCTGTTTTTT	CASRGLRTGELFF
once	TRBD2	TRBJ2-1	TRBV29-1	TGCAGCGTTGAACGGGGAGGGAATGAGCAGTTCTTC	CSVERGGNEQFF
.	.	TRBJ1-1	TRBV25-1	TGTGCCAGCAGTGGCCATGAGGGCAGGGCTTTCTTT	CASSGHEGRAFF
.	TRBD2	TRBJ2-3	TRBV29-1	TGCAGCGTTGTTGAAGCGGGAGTTTTCACAGATACGCAGTATTTT	CSVVEAGVFTDTQYF
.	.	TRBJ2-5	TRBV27	TGTGCCAGCAGTTTAAGGTTCGGGGGCCAAGAGACCCAGTACTTC	CASSLRFGGQETQYF
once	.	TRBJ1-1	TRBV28	TGTGCCAGCAGTTTGACGGGGTTGAACACTGAAGCTTTCTTT	CASSLTGLNTEAFF
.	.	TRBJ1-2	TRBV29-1	TGCAGCGTTGGTACGGGCTACACCTTC	CSVGTGYTF
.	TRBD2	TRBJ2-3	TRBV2	TGTGCCAGCAGCCGGGAGGGATTGGATACGCAGTATTTT	CASSREGLDTQYF
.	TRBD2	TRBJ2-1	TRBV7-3	TGTGCCAGCAGCTCTAGCGGGGCCAGATACAATGAGCAGTTCTTC	CASSSSGARYNEQFF
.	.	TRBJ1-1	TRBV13	TGTGCCAGCAGCCCTGCCGGGACGGGGGAAACTGAAGCTTTCTTT	CASSPAGTGETEAFF
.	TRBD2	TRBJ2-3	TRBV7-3	TGTGCCAGCAGCTTGAGCGGGGGCTCAGATACGCAGTATTTT	CASSLSGGSDTQYF
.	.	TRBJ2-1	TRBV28	TGTGCCAGCGGTCACATGGAGGGCCCCTACAATGAGCAGTTCTTC	CASGHMEGPYNEQFF
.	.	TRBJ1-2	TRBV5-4	TGTGCCAGCCGGGGGTACGTACCAGGAAAGATCTATGGCTACACCTTC	CASRGYVPGKIYGYTF
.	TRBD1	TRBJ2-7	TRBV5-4	TGTGCCAACAGCTTAGCTGACAGGGGGCTCTACGAGCAGTACTTC	CANSLADRGLYEQYF
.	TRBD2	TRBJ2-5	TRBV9	TGTGCCAGCAGCCCTTCTTTAGGGAGCGGGGACCAAGAGACCCAGTACTTC	CASSPSLGSGDQETQYF
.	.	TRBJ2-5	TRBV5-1	TGCGCCAGCAGGTCGGCAGGGATCTATGAGACCCAGTACTTC	CASRSAGIYETQYF
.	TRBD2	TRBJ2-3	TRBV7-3	TGTGCCAGCAGTCCCTTAGCGGGGGGGCGGGATACGCAGTATTTT	CASSPLAGGRDTQYF
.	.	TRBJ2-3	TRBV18	TGTGCCAGCTCACCAGCATTAGCAGGGGATACGCAGTATTTT	CASSPALAGDTQYF
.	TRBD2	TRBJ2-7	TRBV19	TGTGCCAGTAGTCCAACCCCCGGGACTAGTAGTACCAAGCGACCACCAAGCTCCTACGAGCAGTACTTC	CASSPTPGTSSTKRPPSSYEQYF
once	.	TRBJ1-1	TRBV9	TGTGCCAGCAGCGTCGAAAGGGGGACTGAAGCTTTCTTT	CASSVERGTEAFF